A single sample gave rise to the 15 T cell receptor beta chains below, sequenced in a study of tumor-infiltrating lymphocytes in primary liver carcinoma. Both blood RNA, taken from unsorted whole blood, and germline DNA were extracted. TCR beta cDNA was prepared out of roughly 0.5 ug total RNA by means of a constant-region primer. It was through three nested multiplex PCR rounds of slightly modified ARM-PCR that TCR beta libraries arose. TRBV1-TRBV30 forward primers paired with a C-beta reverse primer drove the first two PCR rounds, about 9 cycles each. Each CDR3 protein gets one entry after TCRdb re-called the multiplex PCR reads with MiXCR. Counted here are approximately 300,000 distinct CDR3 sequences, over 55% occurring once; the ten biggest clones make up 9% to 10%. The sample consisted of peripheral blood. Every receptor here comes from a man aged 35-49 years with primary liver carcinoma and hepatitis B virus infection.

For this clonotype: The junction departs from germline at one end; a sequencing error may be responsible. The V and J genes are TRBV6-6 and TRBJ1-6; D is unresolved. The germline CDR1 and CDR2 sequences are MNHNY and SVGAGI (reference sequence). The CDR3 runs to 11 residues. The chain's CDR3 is CATRDYSPLHF. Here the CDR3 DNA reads TGCGCCACGCGTGATTACTCACCCCTCCACTTT.

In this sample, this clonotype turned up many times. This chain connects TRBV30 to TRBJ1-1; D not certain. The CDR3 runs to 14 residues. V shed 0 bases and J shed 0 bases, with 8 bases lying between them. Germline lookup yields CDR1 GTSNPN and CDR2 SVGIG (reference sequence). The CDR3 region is CAWSVKGMNTEAFF. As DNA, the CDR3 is TGTGCCTGGAGTGTTAAGGGAATGAACACTGAAGCTTTCTTT.

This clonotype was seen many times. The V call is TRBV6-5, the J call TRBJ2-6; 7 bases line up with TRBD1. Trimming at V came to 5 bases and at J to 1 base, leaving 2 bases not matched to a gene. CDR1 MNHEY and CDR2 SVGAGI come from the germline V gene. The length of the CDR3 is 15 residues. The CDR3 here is CASSARGSGANVLTF. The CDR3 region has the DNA TGTGCCAGCAGTGCCAGGGGGTCTGGGGCCAACGTCCTGACTTTC.

The CDR3 sequence is CASSYSPMRTTNYGYTF. DNA for the CDR3: TGTGCCAGCAGTTACTCGCCCATGAGGACGACGAACTATGGCTACACCTTC. This chain connects TRBV6-2 or TRBV6-3 to TRBJ1-2; D unresolved. The CDR3 is 17 amino acids. V shed 0 bases and J shed 2 bases, with 16 bases lying between them. CDR1 is MNHEY and CDR2 is SVGEGT in the germline V gene.

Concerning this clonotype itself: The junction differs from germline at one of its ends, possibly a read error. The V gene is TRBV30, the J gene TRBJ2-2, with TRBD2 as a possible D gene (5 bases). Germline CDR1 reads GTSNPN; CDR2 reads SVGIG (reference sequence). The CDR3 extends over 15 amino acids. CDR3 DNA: TGTGCCTGGAGAGAAAGGACGGGGAACACCGGGGAGCTGCTTTTT. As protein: CAWRERTGNTGELLF.

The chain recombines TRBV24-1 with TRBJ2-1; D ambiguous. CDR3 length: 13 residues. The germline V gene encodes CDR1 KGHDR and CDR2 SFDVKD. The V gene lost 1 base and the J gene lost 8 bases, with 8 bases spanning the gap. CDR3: CATSDLNGDEQFF. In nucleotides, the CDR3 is TGTGCCACCAGTGATTTAAACGGCGATGAGCAGTTCTTC.

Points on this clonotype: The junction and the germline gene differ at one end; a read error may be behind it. CDR3 loop: CVSSQSTGFTSGANVLTF. CDR3 in DNA: TGCGTCAGTAGCCAATCGACAGGGTTTACATCTGGGGCCAACGTCCTAACTTTC. This chain links TRBV4-3 with TRBJ2-6, with 7 positions matching TRBD1. The CDR3 consists of 18 residues. CDR1 and CDR2 from the germline V gene are LGHNA and YSLEER.

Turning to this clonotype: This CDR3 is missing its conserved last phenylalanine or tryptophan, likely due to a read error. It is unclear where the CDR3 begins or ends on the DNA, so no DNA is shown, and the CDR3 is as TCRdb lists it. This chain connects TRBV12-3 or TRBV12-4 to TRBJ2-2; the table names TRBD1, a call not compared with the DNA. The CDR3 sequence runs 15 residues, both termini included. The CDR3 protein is CASSLGTGGRRELLY.

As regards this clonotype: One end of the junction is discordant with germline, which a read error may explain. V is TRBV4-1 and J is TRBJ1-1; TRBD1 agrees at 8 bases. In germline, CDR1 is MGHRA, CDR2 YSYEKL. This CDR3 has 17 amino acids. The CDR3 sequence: CASSRTRTGRRITEAFF. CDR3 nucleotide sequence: TGCGCCAGCAGCCGGACCCGGACAGGGAGGCGCATCACTGAGGCTTTCTTT.

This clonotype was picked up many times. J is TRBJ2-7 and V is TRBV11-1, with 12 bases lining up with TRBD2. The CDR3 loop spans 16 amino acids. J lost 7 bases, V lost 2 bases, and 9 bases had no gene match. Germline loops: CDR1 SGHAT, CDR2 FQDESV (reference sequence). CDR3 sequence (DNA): TGTGCCAGCAGCTTATCCCGACTAGCGGGAGTTGGAGAGCAGTACTTC. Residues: CASSLSRLAGVGEQYF.

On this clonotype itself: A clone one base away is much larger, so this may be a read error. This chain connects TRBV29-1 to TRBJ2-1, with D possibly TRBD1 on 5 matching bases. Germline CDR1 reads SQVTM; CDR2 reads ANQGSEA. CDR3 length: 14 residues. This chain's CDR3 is CSARTGSSYNDQFF. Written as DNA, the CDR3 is TGCAGCGCCCGTACAGGATCCTCCTACAATGATCAGTTCTTC.

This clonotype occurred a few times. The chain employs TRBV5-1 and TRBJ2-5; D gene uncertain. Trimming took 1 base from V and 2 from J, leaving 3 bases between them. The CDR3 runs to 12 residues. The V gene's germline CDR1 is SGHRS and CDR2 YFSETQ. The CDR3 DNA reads TGCGCCAGCAGCTTGAGGCAAGAGACCCAGTACTTC. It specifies CASSLRQETQYF.

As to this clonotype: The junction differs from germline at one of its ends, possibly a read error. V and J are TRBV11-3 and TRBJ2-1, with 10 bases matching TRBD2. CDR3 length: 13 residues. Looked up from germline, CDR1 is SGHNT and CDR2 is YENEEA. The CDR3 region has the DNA TGTGCCAGCACCCCTAGCGGGAGTGATGAGCAGCTCTTT. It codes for CASTPSGSDEQLF.

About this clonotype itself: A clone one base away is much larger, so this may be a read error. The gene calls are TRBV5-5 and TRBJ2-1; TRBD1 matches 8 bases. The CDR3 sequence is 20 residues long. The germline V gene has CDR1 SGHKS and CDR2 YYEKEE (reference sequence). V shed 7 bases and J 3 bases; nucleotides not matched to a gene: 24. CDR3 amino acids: CASGSMGQDLLANHYNEQFF. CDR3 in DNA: TGTGCCAGCGGCTCGATGGGACAGGACCTCCTAGCGAACCACTACAATGAGCAGTTCTTC.

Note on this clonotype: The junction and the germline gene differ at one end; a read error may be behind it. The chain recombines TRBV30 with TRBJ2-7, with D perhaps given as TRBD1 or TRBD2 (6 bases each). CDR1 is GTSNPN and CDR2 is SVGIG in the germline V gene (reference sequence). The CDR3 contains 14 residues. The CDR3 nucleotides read TGTGCCTGGAGTGAGGGGGGAAGCTCCTACGACCAGTACTTC. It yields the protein CAWSEGGSSYDQYF.